These 9 T cell receptor beta chains were all obtained from the same sample, sequenced in a study of identical twins. Via MiXCR, TCRdb re-called the 5' RACE reads, giving one row per CDR3 protein. This table has 690,000 or so distinct CDR3 sequences, 5.5% to 6.5% appearing once. Sequencing input: naive T cells sorted from blood. These receptors were taken from a man aged 18 to 30 in good health.

This clonotype was counted ten times or more. J is TRBJ2-5 and V is TRBV24-1; 8 bases map to TRBD1. V lost 4 bases to trimming and J lost 2 bases; unmatched junction nucleotides: 8. The CDR3 runs to 16 residues. Germline V lookup: CDR1 KGHDR, CDR2 SFDVKD. The CDR3 reads CATSDHGRGRQETQYF. CDR3 coding DNA: TGTGCCACCAGTGACCACGGCAGGGGGCGTCAAGAGACCCAGTACTTC.

This clonotype occurred a few times. The chain combines TRBV7-9 with TRBJ2-2; D call uncertain. The CDR3 has 16 residues. V was shortened by 3 bases and J by 1 base, with 12 bases between the two germline ends. Germline CDR1 and CDR2: SEHNR and FQNEAQ (reference sequence). The CDR3 nucleotides are TGTGCCAGCAGCTTCCTGTTTCGCCTGAACACCGGGGAGCTGTTTTTT. It specifies CASSFLFRLNTGELFF. Supplemented by reference TRBV7-9 and TRBJ2-2, the full variable domain reads DTGVSQNPRHKITKRGQNVTFRCDPISEHNRLYWYRQTLGQGPEFLTYFQNEAQLEKSRLLSDRFSAERPKGSFSTLEIQRTEQGDSAMYLCASSFLFRLNTGELFFGEGSRLTVL.

This clonotype was counted many times. The rearrangement joins TRBV20-1 to TRBJ2-7; tentative D call: TRBD2 (7 bases). In germline, CDR1 is DFQATT, CDR2 SNEGSKA (reference sequence). This CDR3 contains 16 residues. Trimming removed 2 bases at V and 0 bases at J, with 17 bases between. For the CDR3, the DNA is TGCAGTGCTAGATCCACAGGGCGGGAGTTCTCCTACGAGCAGTACTTC. Translation gives CSARSTGREFSYEQYF.

This clonotype was found many times. V is TRBV29-1 and J is TRBJ1-1, with a tentative D call TRBD1 (6 bases). The CDR3 runs 12 residues. Germline lookup yields CDR1 SQVTM and CDR2 ANQGSEA. Trimming removed 4 bases at V and 6 bases at J, with 12 bases between. CDR3 coding DNA: TGCAGCGTTGGCATTCAGGGGTCTGAAGCTTTCTTT. Amino acids: CSVGIQGSEAFF.

This clonotype was observed at least ten times. This chain joins TRBV12-3 or TRBV12-4 and TRBJ1-1, with D possibly TRBD1 on 5 matching bases. The V and J ends lost 3 bases and 9 bases respectively, with 17 bases between them. The CDR3 is 14 amino acids. Here the CDR3 DNA reads TGTGCCAGCAGTTTCTGGGGGTTTGGCGTGAAAGCTTTCTTT. It specifies CASSFWGFGVKAFF.

This clonotype was found a few times. CDR3 amino acids: CASSPPSGTSDGANVLTF. The CDR3 nucleotides read TGTGCCAGCAGCCCTCCTTCCGGGACTAGCGATGGGGCCAACGTCCTGACTTTC. The chain links TRBV4-2 to TRBJ2-6, with 10 bases fitting TRBD2. The CDR3 has 18 amino acids. Germline V gene lookup returns CDR1 LGHNA and CDR2 YNFKEQ. The ends lost 4 bases at V and 3 bases at J; junction bases unmatched: 9.

In its sample, this clonotype was seen a few times. The V and J genes are TRBV20-1 and TRBJ2-1; no firm D call. The V and J ends lost 0 bases and 3 bases respectively, with 12 bases between them. The CDR3 sequence is 15 residues long. Germline values: CDR1 DFQATT, CDR2 SNEGSKA (reference sequence). The CDR3 here is CSARDWGLHYNEQFF. The CDR3 DNA reads as TGCAGTGCTAGAGATTGGGGTCTGCACTACAATGAGCAGTTCTTC.

Ten or more counts support this clonotype. The J gene is TRBJ2-3, the V gene TRBV6-5; 10 bases align to TRBD2. CDR3 length equals 16 residues. CDR1 MNHEY and CDR2 SVGAGI come from the germline V gene. The V and J ends lost 6 bases and 2 bases, in that order; junction bases with no gene match: 8. The CDR3 loop reads CASRLTSGALTDTQYF. The CDR3 region has the DNA TGTGCCAGCAGACTCACTAGCGGGGCACTCACAGATACGCAGTATTTT.

The chain joins TRBV7-3 to TRBJ2-3; 16 bases match TRBD2. CDR1 SGHTA and CDR2 FQGTGA come from the germline V gene. The trim removed 6 bases at V and 1 base at J, leaving 7 bases unmatched. The CDR3 sequence is 18 residues long. Written as DNA, the CDR3 is TGTGCCAGCAGTACCGGGACTAGCGGGAGGGCCGGCACAGATACGCAGTATTTT. Amino acids: CASSTGTSGRAGTDTQYF.